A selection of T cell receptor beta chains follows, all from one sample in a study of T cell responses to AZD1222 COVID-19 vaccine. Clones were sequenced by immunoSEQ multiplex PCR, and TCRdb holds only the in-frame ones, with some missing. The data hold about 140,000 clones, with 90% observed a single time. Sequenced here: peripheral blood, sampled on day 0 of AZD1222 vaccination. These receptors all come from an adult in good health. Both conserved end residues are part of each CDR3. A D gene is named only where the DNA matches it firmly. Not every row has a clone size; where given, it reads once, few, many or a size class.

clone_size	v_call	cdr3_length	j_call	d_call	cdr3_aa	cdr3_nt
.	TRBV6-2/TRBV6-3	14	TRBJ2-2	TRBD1	CASSYSTGGGELFF	TGTGCCAGCAGTTACTCGACAGGGGGCGGGGAGCTGTTTTTT
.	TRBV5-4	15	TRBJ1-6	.	CASSIGTPDNSPLHF	TGTGCCAGCAGCATCGGGACTCCCGATAATTCACCCCTCCACTTT
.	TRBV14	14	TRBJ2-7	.	CASSPGTTARLQYF	TGTGCCAGCAGCCCCGGAACGACAGCTCGACTACAGTACTTC
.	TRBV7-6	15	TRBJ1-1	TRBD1	CASSLEGALNTEAFF	TGTGCCAGCAGCTTAGAGGGGGCGTTGAACACTGAAGCTTTCTTT
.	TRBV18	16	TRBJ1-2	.	CASSPADPISRDGYTF	TGTGCCAGCTCACCTGCAGACCCTATTTCCCGTGATGGCTACACCTTC
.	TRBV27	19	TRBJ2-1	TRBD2	CASSLSSGASAGVGNEQFF	TGTGCCAGCAGTTTATCTTCGGGAGCTTCGGCGGGGGTGGGCAATGAGCAGTTCTTC
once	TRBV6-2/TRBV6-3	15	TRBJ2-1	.	CASSHGRIRYNEQFF	TGTGCCAGCAGCCACGGACGGATCCGCTACAATGAGCAGTTCTTC
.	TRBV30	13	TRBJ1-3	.	CAQTTSAGNTIYF	TGTGCCCAAACGACCTCCGCTGGAAACACCATATATTTT
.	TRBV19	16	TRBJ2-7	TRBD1	CASSRSGTGGLYEQYF	TGTGCCAGTAGCCGCTCCGGGACAGGGGGCTTGTACGAGCAGTACTTC
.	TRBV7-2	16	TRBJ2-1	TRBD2	CASSPGLVGAYNEQFF	TGTGCCAGCAGCCCGGGACTAGTTGGTGCCTACAATGAGCAGTTCTTC
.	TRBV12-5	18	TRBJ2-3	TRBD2	CASGSPLVAGQGRDTQYF	TGTGCTAGTGGTTCTCCGTTGGTAGCGGGACAAGGAAGAGATACGCAGTATTTT
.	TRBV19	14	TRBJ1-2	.	CASSIVGGTYGYTF	TGTGCCAGTAGTATAGTGGGAGGAACCTATGGCTACACCTTC
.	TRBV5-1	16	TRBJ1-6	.	CASSLEGSSYNSPLHF	TGCGCCAGCAGCTTGGAGGGGAGCTCCTATAATTCACCCCTCCACTTT
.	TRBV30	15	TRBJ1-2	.	CAWTWSPLAPYGYTF	TGTGCCTGGACCTGGTCCCCCCTCGCGCCCTATGGCTACACCTTC
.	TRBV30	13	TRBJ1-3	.	CAWSRGRGNTIYF	TGTGCCTGGAGTAGGGGCAGGGGAAACACCATATATTTT
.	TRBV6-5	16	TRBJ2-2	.	CASSSGDGVYTGELFF	TGTGCCAGCAGTTCGGGCGACGGGGTGTACACCGGGGAGCTGTTTTTT
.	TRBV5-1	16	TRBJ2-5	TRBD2	CASSLGVAGGEGSQYF	TGCGCCAGCAGCTTGGGCGTAGCGGGGGGCGAAGGGAGCCAGTACTTC
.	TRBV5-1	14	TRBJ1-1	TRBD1	CASSGGQGLAEAFF	TGCGCCAGCAGTGGGGGACAGGGCTTAGCTGAAGCTTTCTTT
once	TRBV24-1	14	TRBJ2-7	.	CATSASRSSYEQYF	TGTGCCACCAGTGCTAGCAGGAGCTCCTACGAGCAGTACTTC
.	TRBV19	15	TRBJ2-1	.	CASSPSREPQFEQFF	TGTGCCAGTAGTCCCTCGAGAGAGCCGCAGTTTGAGCAGTTCTTC
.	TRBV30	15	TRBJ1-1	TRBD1	CAWSNSGTGNTEAFF	TGTGCCTGGAGTAATTCCGGGACAGGCAACACTGAAGCTTTCTTT
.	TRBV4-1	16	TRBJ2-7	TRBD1	CASSQGPGQGFQEQYF	TGCGCCAGCAGCCAAGGTCCGGGACAGGGGTTTCAGGAGCAGTACTTC
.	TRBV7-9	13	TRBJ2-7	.	CASSPDRTHEQYF	TGTGCCAGCAGCCCAGACCGAACCCACGAGCAGTACTTC
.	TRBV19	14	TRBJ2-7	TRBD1	CATRLQGTEYEQYF	TGTGCCACTCGCCTACAGGGGACGGAGTACGAGCAGTACTTC
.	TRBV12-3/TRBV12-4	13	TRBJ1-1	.	CASSAGHPAEAFF	TGTGCCAGCAGCGCGGGCCATCCAGCTGAAGCTTTCTTT
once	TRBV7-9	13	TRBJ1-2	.	CASSPPITGGYTF	TGTGCCAGCAGCCCCCCTATTACGGGTGGCTACACCTTC
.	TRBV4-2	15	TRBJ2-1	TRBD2	CASSGTSGGAGEQFF	TGTGCCAGCAGCGGTACTAGCGGGGGGGCCGGGGAGCAGTTCTTC
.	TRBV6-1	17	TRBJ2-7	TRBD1	CASSEEVGTGLTYEQYF	TGTGCCAGCAGTGAAGAGGTCGGGACAGGGTTAACCTACGAGCAGTACTTC